Described below is a single T cell receptor (beta chain) sequence and its context. The antigen is unknown. As to time point: patch test 1, 2 weeks after DPC sensitization. Sample treatment: therapeutic diphenylcyclopropenone sensitization with weekly scalp DPC. The V gene lost 3 bases and the J gene lost 5 bases, with 7 bases spanning the gap. This CDR3 has 12 residues. Germline-derived CDR1 and CDR2 are SEHNR and FQNEAQ (reference sequence). The sample originates from a study of human T cells and chemical hapten exposure. As for the study in general: During the roughly 26-week study period, patients had diphenylcyclopropenone applied to the scalp every week. Patch tests applied 0.01% DPC to the upper back, read at 6 days.

MiXCR, applied by TCRdb to the RACE reads, yields one record per CDR3 protein. The profile covers about 83,000 distinct CDR3 sequences, with under 9% appearing a single time and approximately 1.5% taken by the ten largest. Study-wide findings and caveats: TCRs exceeding 1 in 1000 frequency stayed unchanged with DPC sensitization.

This chain links TRBV7-9 with TRBJ2-5; D call uncertain. This clonotype was obtained from a woman aged 30 to 39 with alopecia areata. Some clones in this sample may be carry-over from other donors' samples. The sequences come from whole blood, collected in connection with sensitization to the hapten diphenylcyclopropenone (DPC). CDR3 in amino acids: CASSFDPETQYF. CDR3 coding DNA: TGTGCCAGCAGCTTCGACCCGGAGACCCAGTACTTC.